The 14 T cell receptor beta chains in this list originate from one sample, sequenced in a study of cytomegalovirus exposure and HLA in healthy donors. Sequenced by immunoSEQ multiplex PCR; TCRdb stores in-frame clones only, minus some. The sample includes roughly 120,000 clones, over 75% seen only once; the top ten take under 6.5%. Source material: PBMCs. The receptors derive from a woman between 18 and 29 years old in good health and CMV-seropositive.

Here the CDR3 reads CASTRQGYSPLHF. The CDR3, as DNA: TGTGCCAGCACCAGACAGGGATATTCACCCCTCCACTTT. The chain has TRBV6-6 and TRBJ1-6; 7 bases are shared with TRBD1. The CDR3 spans 13 residues. J was trimmed by 8 bases and V by 7 bases; bases with no gene match: 5. Germline V gene data show CDR1 as MNHNY and CDR2 as SVGAGI (reference sequence).

V usage is TRBV2 and J usage is TRBJ2-7; 8 bases match TRBD1. V lost 4 bases and J lost 2; bases outside the gene matches: 4. The germline gives CDR1 SNHLY, CDR2 FYNNEI. This CDR3 region has 14 residues. The CDR3, as DNA: TGTGCCAGCAGTGTGTTGGACAGGGCCTACGAGCAGTACTTC. It encodes CASSVLDRAYEQYF.

The J gene is TRBJ1-2, the V gene TRBV14, with D tentatively TRBD1 (5 bases). Germline-derived CDR1 and CDR2 are SGHDN and FVKESK. V was shortened by 4 bases and J by 7 bases, with 19 bases between the two germline ends. The CDR3 totals 15 residues. The CDR3 DNA sequence: TGTGCCAGCAGCCCCCAGACAGCACCTACGGGTGGCTACACCTTC. Translating gives CASSPQTAPTGGYTF.

The chain uses TRBV6-1 and TRBJ1-2; TRBD1 aligns across 9 bases. This CDR3 has 13 residues. V dropped 6 bases and J dropped 5; count of bases not matched to a gene: 4. The germline V gene encodes CDR1 MNHNS and CDR2 SASEGT. The CDR3: CASRGTGKYGYTF. As DNA, the CDR3 is TGTGCCAGCAGAGGGACAGGGAAGTATGGCTACACCTTC.

The chain joins TRBV7-3 to TRBJ2-7, with 8 bases identical to TRBD2. The CDR3 totals 14 residues. Trimming took 5 bases from V and 4 from J; bases not matched to a gene: 7. CDR1 and CDR2 (germline): SGHTA, FQGTGA. As DNA, the CDR3 is TGTGCCAGCAGCCCGACCGGGGGGGCTTACGAGCAGTACTTC. Translation: CASSPTGGAYEQYF.

The genes are TRBV7-9 and TRBJ1-1; maybe TRBD1 (5 bases). CDR1 is SEHNR, CDR2 FQNEAQ, per germline (reference sequence). The V gene lost 1 base and the J gene lost 7 bases, with 16 bases spanning the gap. The CDR3 runs 15 residues. CDR3: CASSLEGRNLHEAFF. The CDR3 DNA sequence: TGTGCCAGCAGCTTAGAGGGGCGAAACTTACATGAAGCTTTCTTT.

The V gene is TRBV7-9, the J gene TRBJ1-1; D unclear. Germline V gene lookup returns CDR1 SEHNR and CDR2 FQNEAQ (reference sequence). Trimming cost V 2 bases and J 1 base, with 11 bases left between them. The CDR3 consists of 15 residues. CDR3: CASSLIVGGNTEAFF. In DNA form, the CDR3 reads TGTGCCAGCAGCTTAATCGTGGGAGGGAACACTGAAGCTTTCTTT.

The chain uses TRBV4-2 and TRBJ2-3; D not resolved. The CDR3 runs 15 residues. V was clipped by 7 bases and J by 1 base, with 15 bases between them. The germline gives CDR1 LGHNA, CDR2 YNFKEQ. CDR3 sequence: CASNYTQPGTDTQYF. CDR3 bases: TGTGCCAGCAACTACACCCAGCCCGGCACAGATACGCAGTATTTT.

This chain links TRBV7-2 with TRBJ2-2; TRBD2 matches 14 bases. V was clipped by 6 bases and J by 9 bases; unmatched bases: 6. The CDR3 runs 15 residues. CDR1 and CDR2 from the germline V gene are SGHTA and FQGNSA. The CDR3 spells CASRGTSGSFRELFF. In DNA, the CDR3 is TGTGCCAGCAGAGGGACTAGCGGGAGTTTCCGGGAGCTGTTTTTT.

The CDR3 coding sequence is TGTGCCAGTAGTATTGGTTCGTTGGGGACTAGCACAGATACGCAGTATTTT. Translated, it gives CASSIGSLGTSTDTQYF. The rearrangement links TRBV19 to TRBJ2-3; tentatively, D is TRBD2 (6 bases). The ends were cut back, 3 bases at V and 0 bases at J, with 16 bases in the middle. Germline values: CDR1 LNHDA, CDR2 SQIVND (reference sequence). The length of the CDR3 is 17 residues.

The chain has TRBV2 and TRBJ2-7; D perhaps matches TRBD1 (6 bases). In germline, CDR1 is SNHLY, CDR2 FYNNEI. The length of the CDR3 is 15 residues. Trimming cost V 3 bases and J 3 bases, with 15 bases left between them. The CDR3 region is CASSDVGRGYYEQYF. The CDR3 DNA follows: TGTGCCAGCAGTGACGTCGGCAGGGGTTACTACGAGCAGTACTTC.

The gene calls are TRBV10-3 and TRBJ2-1; the D gene is possibly TRBD1 (6 bases). The germline V gene has CDR1 ENHRY and CDR2 SYGVKD. The CDR3 contains 11 residues. The V end lost 8 bases, the J end lost 9 bases, and 11 bases lay between the germline ends. The CDR3 DNA reads TGTGCCATCCTAGGGGGATCTGAGCAGTTCTTC. This codes for CAILGGSEQFF.

The chain carries TRBV5-6 and TRBJ2-2; 9 bases fit TRBD1. V gave up 4 bases and J gave up 8 bases; unmatched junction bases: 3. Germline CDR1 reads SGHDT; CDR2 reads YYEEEE. There are 13 residues in the CDR3. CDR3 sequence: CASSGDRAGELFF. The CDR3 DNA sequence: TGTGCCAGCAGCGGGGACAGGGCAGGGGAGCTGTTTTTT.

The V and J genes are TRBV29-1 and TRBJ1-1; D not resolved. This CDR3 has 12 amino acids. Germline V lookup: CDR1 SQVTM, CDR2 ANQGSEA. V dropped 4 bases and J dropped 5 bases, with 11 bases sitting between them. The CDR3 region is CSVVSGITEAFF. The DNA for the CDR3 is TGCAGCGTTGTTTCGGGTATAACTGAAGCTTTCTTT. Looking up the rest from reference TRBV29-1 and TRBJ1-1 gives the full variable domain: SAVISQKPSRDICQRGTSLTIQCQVDSQVTMMFWYRQQPGQSLTLIATANQGSEATYESGFVIDKFPISRPNLTFSTLTVSNMSPEDSSIYLCSVVSGITEAFFGQGTRLTVV.